The 30 T cell receptor beta chains in this list originate from one sample, sequenced in a study of T cells in Graves' hyperthyroidism and ophthalmopathy. Regions amplified from RNA transcripts were the TCR beta CDR3 regions. RT-PCR in the first round (using the HTBI primer set) targeted the TCR CDR3. Via MiXCR, TCRdb re-called the multiplex PCR reads, giving one row per CDR3 protein. The sample holds roughly 360,000 distinct CDR3 sequences, about 13% seen once. The specimen was blood. The receptors originated from a man aged 25 to 45 with Graves' hyperthyroidism that later progressed to Graves' ophthalmopathy.

This CDR3 is CASSHSDRVRNSPLHF. CDR3 DNA: TGCGCCAGCAGCCATTCAGACAGGGTCCGAAATTCACCCCTCCACTTT. The chain has TRBV5-1 and TRBJ1-6, with 7 bases aligning to TRBD1. Per the germline V gene, CDR1 is SGHRS and CDR2 is YFSETQ. Trimming removed 4 bases from V and 7 bases from J; junction bases left unmatched: 11. This CDR3 has 16 amino acids.

This clonotype came up a few times. This sequence joins TRBV24-1 and TRBJ2-3, with 8 bases that match TRBD1. Germline trimming cut 7 bases from V and 1 base from J; bases unmatched to any gene: 21. Germline values: CDR1 KGHDR, CDR2 SFDVKD. The CDR3 spans 20 residues. CDR3 loop: CATSLSPRQGRKFGTDTQYF. CDR3 sequence (DNA): TGTGCCACCAGCCTCTCCCCTCGACAGGGGAGGAAGTTTGGCACAGATACGCAGTATTTT.

This clonotype showed up many times. This chain uses TRBV20-1 with TRBJ1-1; TRBD1 agrees at 7 bases. The germline CDR1 and CDR2 sequences are DFQATT and SNEGSKA (reference sequence). The junction had 3 bases not matched to a gene; V was cut back by 6 bases and J by 8 bases. CDR3 length: 10 amino acids. CDR3 in amino acids: CSAGTAEAFF. In nucleotides, the CDR3 is TGCAGTGCCGGGACAGCAGAAGCTTTCTTT.

Only a few counts were recorded for this clonotype. The V call is TRBV7-8, the J call TRBJ2-4; 9 bases line up with TRBD1. The DNA end favors TRBJ2-1, so the J call may be wrong. The CDR3 extends over 16 amino acids. Looked up from germline, CDR1 is SGHVS and CDR2 is FQNEAQ. CDR3 sequence reads: CASSPRQGGTKNIQFF. The DNA for the CDR3 is TGTGCCAGCAGCCCTCGACAGGGGGGAACCAAAAACATTCAGTTCTTC.

This clonotype was seen repeatedly, ten times or more. This sequence joins TRBV11-2 and TRBJ2-5; 7 bases map to TRBD1. With 5 bases clipped from V and 4 bases from J, the junction kept 10 bases outside the gene matches. The CDR3 runs 15 residues. Germline V gene lookup returns CDR1 SGHAT and CDR2 FQNNGV. As DNA, the CDR3 is TGTGCCAGCAGCCTACCCACAGGGGCGGGAGAGACCCAGTACTTC. It encodes CASSLPTGAGETQYF.

This clonotype showed up just a few times. V gene TRBV6-1 combines with J gene TRBJ1-1; D might be TRBD1 (5 bases). This CDR3 comprises 12 residues. Germline V gives CDR1 MNHNS, CDR2 SASEGT. V was shortened by 6 bases and J by 3 bases, with 8 bases between the two germline ends. Written as DNA, the CDR3 is TGTGCCAGCAGCAGGGCCGACACTGAAGCTTTCTTT. Its protein product is CASSRADTEAFF.

This clonotype has at least ten counts. The gene calls are TRBV6-2 or TRBV6-3 and TRBJ2-5; TRBD2 is a possible D gene (6 bases). There are 15 residues in the CDR3. CDR1 is MNHEY and CDR2 is SVGEGT in the germline V gene. V lost 5 bases and J lost 5, with 18 bases in between. CDR3 loop: CASSLQTSVGETQYF. DNA for the CDR3: TGTGCCAGCAGTCTTCAGACTAGTGTCGGTGAGACCCAGTACTTC.

Many counts were recorded for this clonotype. V usage is TRBV9 and J usage is TRBJ1-1; tentatively, D is TRBD1 (5 bases). Germline V CDR1 and CDR2: SGDLS, YYNGEE. CDR3 length: 15 residues. V dropped 0 bases and J dropped 3 bases, with 12 bases sitting between them. The chain's CDR3 is CASSVGGLMDTEAFF. The CDR3 coding sequence is TGTGCCAGCAGCGTAGGGGGGTTAATGGACACTGAAGCTTTCTTT.

This clonotype was detected ten times or more. V and J are TRBV18 and TRBJ1-3; the D is unclear. This CDR3 contains 13 residues. Trimming pared 2 bases from V and 3 bases from J, leaving 5 bases between. The germline V gene encodes CDR1 KGHSH and CDR2 LQKENI. CDR3 nucleotide sequence: TGTGCCAGCTCACCAGGCCTTGGAAACACCATATATTTT. Its protein is CASSPGLGNTIYF.

This clonotype was counted only a few times. The J gene is TRBJ2-2, the V gene TRBV30, with 8 nucleotides matching TRBD1. V lost 3 bases, J lost 0 bases, and 9 bases stayed unmatched. Germline V gene lookup returns CDR1 GTSNPN and CDR2 SVGIG (reference sequence). This CDR3 has 17 residues. The CDR3 nucleotides read TGTGCCTGGAGAGCGGACAGGGTCCTTACGAACACCGGGGAGCTGTTTTTT. Translated, it gives CAWRADRVLTNTGELFF. The whole variable domain, remainder taken from reference TRBV30 and TRBJ2-2, is SQTIHQWPATLVQPVGSPLSLECTVEGTSNPNLYWYRQAAGRGLQLLFYSVGIGQISSEVPQNLSASRPQDRQFILSSKKLLLSDSGFYLCAWRADRVLTNTGELFFGEGSRLTVL.

The sample holds many counts of this clonotype. The J gene is TRBJ1-1, the V gene TRBV20-1; D gene ambiguous. The CDR3 extends over 14 amino acids. The V end lost 6 bases, the J end lost 4 bases, and 18 bases lay between the germline ends. Germline CDR1 reads DFQATT; CDR2 reads SNEGSKA (reference sequence). DNA for the CDR3: TGCAGTGCAAAAGAAACACAGCGAGGCACTGAAGCTTTCTTT. This codes for CSAKETQRGTEAFF.

This clonotype was observed many times. The chain combines TRBV5-6 with TRBJ2-1; D gene uncertain. The CDR3 covers 13 residues. Germline V gene sequence: CDR1 SGHDT, CDR2 YYEEEE. Deletions cut 0 bases from V and 5 bases from J, with 6 bases between. As DNA, the CDR3 is TGTGCCAGCAGCTTGGTATGGAACAATGAGCAGTTCTTC. Residues: CASSLVWNNEQFF.

This clonotype came up many times. The J gene is TRBJ2-5, the V gene TRBV15; D possibly corresponds to TRBD1 (6 bases). The CDR3 consists of 14 residues. Germline V gives CDR1 LNHNV, CDR2 YYDKDF (reference sequence). The V end lost 1 base, the J end lost 1 base, and 7 bases lay between the germline ends. The CDR3 is CATSRVRGQETQYF. The CDR3 bases are TGTGCCACCAGCAGAGTCAGGGGCCAAGAGACCCAGTACTTC.

This clonotype was recorded many times. J is TRBJ2-1 and V is TRBV28; D is unresolved. The CDR3 contains 13 residues. Trimming removed 5 bases from V and 9 bases from J, with 14 bases in between. The V gene's germline CDR1 is MDHEN and CDR2 SYDVKM. The CDR3 DNA is TGTGCCAGCAGTCTGGTGGGCCGCCCTGAGCAGTTCTTC. It encodes CASSLVGRPEQFF.

The chain joins TRBV5-4 to TRBJ2-3, with 9 bases fitting TRBD2. Unmatched junction bases numbered 5, after V lost 4 bases and J lost 2 bases. The CDR3 has 15 residues. The germline V gene has CDR1 SGHNT and CDR2 YYREEE (reference sequence). The DNA for the CDR3 is TGTGCCAGCAGCCTCCTAGCGGGGATCACAGATACGCAGTATTTT. Amino acids: CASSLLAGITDTQYF.

The table lists this clonotype with many counts. The rearrangement uses TRBV30 and TRBJ1-4; unclear D gene. The CDR3 is 14 residues long. V was clipped by 5 bases and J by 7 bases, with 17 bases between them. Germline CDR1 and CDR2: GTSNPN and SVGIG (reference sequence). As DNA, the CDR3 is TGTGCCTGGCTCGACAAGGGAGGAGGTGAAAAACTGTTTTTT. Amino acids: CAWLDKGGGEKLFF.

This clonotype was recorded many times. The CDR3 is CASGSGGVQETQYF. The CDR3, as DNA: TGTGCCAGCGGTAGCGGGGGGGTCCAAGAGACCCAGTACTTC. The chain joins TRBV2 to TRBJ2-5; TRBD2 aligns across 11 bases. Germline V lookup: CDR1 SNHLY, CDR2 FYNNEI. This CDR3 has 14 amino acids. The ends lost 8 bases at V and 1 base at J; junction bases unmatched: 3. Supplemented by reference TRBV2 and TRBJ2-5, the full variable domain reads EPEVTQTPSHQVTQMGQEVILRCVPISNHLYFYWYRQILGQKVEFLVSFYNNEISEKSEIFDDQFSVERPDGSNFTLKIRSTKLEDSAMYFCASGSGGVQETQYFGPGTRLLVL.

This sequence joins TRBV12-5 and TRBJ2-5; TRBD2 matches 7 bases. Germline V gives CDR1 LGHNT, CDR2 FRNRAP. The CDR3 spans 13 residues. J lost 7 bases, V lost 6 bases, and 8 bases had no gene match. The DNA for the CDR3 is TGTGCTAGTGGCCCGGGAGGCCCGGGGACCCAGTACTTC. This sequence encodes CASGPGGPGTQYF.

J is TRBJ1-3 and V is TRBV5-1, with 7 bases lining up with TRBD1. Per the germline V gene, CDR1 is SGHRS and CDR2 is YFSETQ. The CDR3 has 19 residues. Trimming took 3 bases from V and 0 from J; bases not matched to a gene: 15. The CDR3 nucleotides read TGCGCCAGCAGCTGGGGGGGGGACAGTGGATTTTACTCTGGAAACACCATATATTTT. Translated: CASSWGGDSGFYSGNTIYF.

The rearrangement uses TRBV29-1 and TRBJ2-6; D may be TRBD1 (5 bases). V shed 3 bases and J shed 0 bases, with 6 bases lying between them. Germline assignment: CDR1 SQVTM and CDR2 ANQGSEA. The CDR3 sequence is 14 residues long. CDR3 sequence reads: CSVETASGANVLTF. The CDR3, as DNA: TGCAGCGTTGAGACAGCCTCTGGGGCCAACGTCCTGACTTTC.

This chain joins TRBV12-5 and TRBJ1-3, with a possible D match to TRBD1 (5 bases). Germline CDR1 is LGHNT and CDR2 is FRNRAP. The V and J ends lost 7 bases and 6 bases respectively, with 10 bases between them. This CDR3 spans 12 amino acids. CDR3 DNA sequence: TGTGCTAGTGCCTGGGGCTCAAACACCATATATTTT. Translating it yields CASAWGSNTIYF.

In its sample, this clonotype was seen a few times. The gene calls are TRBV20-1 and TRBJ1-3; a weak D match, TRBD1 (5 bases). This CDR3 comprises 14 residues. Per the germline V gene, CDR1 is DFQATT and CDR2 is SNEGSKA (reference sequence). The ends were cut back, 1 base at V and 5 bases at J, with 12 bases in the middle. CDR3 bases: TGCAGTGCTAGAGGCTCGGGGCAGAGAAACACCATATATTTT. Translation gives CSARGSGQRNTIYF.

The V call is TRBV10-3, the J call TRBJ1-1, with 8 positions matching TRBD1. CDR1 ENHRY and CDR2 SYGVKD come from the germline V gene. CDR3 length equals 15 residues. The junction had 8 bases not matched to a gene; V was cut back by 4 bases and J by 4 bases. This CDR3 is CAISAGGILSTEAFF. CDR3 in DNA: TGTGCCATCAGTGCAGGGGGCATATTGAGCACTGAAGCTTTCTTT.

This clonotype was counted at least ten times. As DNA, the CDR3 is TGTGCCAGCCAATCGGGGCTCCCCACAGATACGCAGTATTTT. Its protein is CASQSGLPTDTQYF. The J gene is TRBJ2-3, the V gene TRBV2; D assignment may be TRBD1 or TRBD2 (5 bases each). This CDR3 spans 14 amino acids. CDR1 is SNHLY and CDR2 is FYNNEI in the germline V gene. V lost 8 bases and J lost 2, with 14 bases in between.

V usage is TRBV28 and J usage is TRBJ1-3, with no clear D. In germline, CDR1 is MDHEN, CDR2 SYDVKM. The CDR3 extends over 14 amino acids. V lost 3 bases and J 1 base, leaving 7 bases between the germline ends. CDR3 sequence (DNA): TGTGCCAGCAGTTTTCCGGCGTCTGGAAACACCATATATTTT. Its protein product is CASSFPASGNTIYF.

The rearrangement uses TRBV27 and TRBJ2-7, with a weak D call TRBD2 (5 bases). V gave up 6 bases and J gave up 5 bases, with 23 bases separating them. This CDR3 region has 16 residues. Germline-derived CDR1 and CDR2 are MNHEY and SMNVEV (reference sequence). CDR3 DNA: TGTGCCAGCAGGCCCGACCGAGGGCGCAGAAGAAACGAGCAGTACTTC. Translated: CASRPDRGRRRNEQYF.

This clonotype came up many times. This chain connects TRBV10-3 to TRBJ1-1; D uncertain. CDR1 and CDR2 (germline): ENHRY, SYGVKD. This CDR3 comprises 15 residues. The ends were cut back, 2 bases at V and 1 base at J, with 11 bases in the middle. This CDR3 is CAISELGPRNTEAFF. For the CDR3, the DNA is TGTGCCATCAGTGAGCTTGGACCTCGGAACACTGAAGCTTTCTTT.

About this clonotype itself: This may arise from a read error, as a much more abundant clone is one base away. This rearrangement joins TRBV20-1 to TRBJ2-3; 9 bases match TRBD2. Germline V gene sequence: CDR1 DFQATT, CDR2 SNEGSKA (reference sequence). V was pared by 6 bases and J by 0 bases, with 13 bases of the junction left unmatched. There are 17 residues in the CDR3. Written as DNA, the CDR3 is TGCAGTGCCATAGGTCTAGCGGGGCCCCTTAGCACAGATACGCAGTATTTT. This translates into CSAIGLAGPLSTDTQYF.

This chain uses TRBV28 with TRBJ1-1; TRBD1 agrees at 9 bases. Germline assignment: CDR1 MDHEN and CDR2 SYDVKM. V lost 1 base and J lost 0; bases outside the gene matches: 6. The CDR3 sequence is 17 residues long. This CDR3 reads CASSLLGTGFVNTEAFF. The DNA of the CDR3 is TGTGCCAGCAGTTTATTAGGGACAGGGTTCGTGAACACTGAAGCTTTCTTT.

This clonotype was observed many times. The chain has TRBV28 and TRBJ2-3, with 7 bases aligning to TRBD2. This CDR3 spans 15 amino acids. Looked up from germline, CDR1 is MDHEN and CDR2 is SYDVKM. The ends lost 6 bases at V and 1 base at J; junction bases unmatched: 7. CDR3 in amino acids: CASRGWDYRTDTQYF. Written as DNA, the CDR3 is TGTGCCAGCAGGGGTTGGGACTACCGCACAGATACGCAGTATTTT.